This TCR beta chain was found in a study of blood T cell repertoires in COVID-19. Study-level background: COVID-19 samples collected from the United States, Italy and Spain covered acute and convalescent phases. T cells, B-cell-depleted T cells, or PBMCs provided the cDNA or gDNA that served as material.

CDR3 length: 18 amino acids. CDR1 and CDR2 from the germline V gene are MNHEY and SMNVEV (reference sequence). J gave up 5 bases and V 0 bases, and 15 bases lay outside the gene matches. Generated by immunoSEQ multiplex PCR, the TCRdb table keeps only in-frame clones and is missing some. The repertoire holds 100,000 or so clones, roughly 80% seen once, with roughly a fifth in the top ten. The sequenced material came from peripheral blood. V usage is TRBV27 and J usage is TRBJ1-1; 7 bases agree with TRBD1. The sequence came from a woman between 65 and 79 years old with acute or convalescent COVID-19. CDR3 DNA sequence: TGTGCCAGCAGTTTATCCCCCCTTTACAGGGGCGGCGGAACTGAAGCTTTCTTT. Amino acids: CASSLSPLYRGGGTEAFF.